The 4 T cell receptor beta chains in this list originate from one sample, sequenced in a study of T cells in Graves' hyperthyroidism and ophthalmopathy. Amplified regions were TCR beta CDR3 sequences from RNA transcripts. The HTBI primer set drove a first-round RT-PCR of the TCR CDR3. Using its own MiXCR run on the multiplex PCR reads, TCRdb lists one record per CDR3 protein. The repertoire holds more than 300,000 distinct CDR3 sequences, with around 15% as singletons. The sample taken for sequencing was blood. The receptor source for this set is a woman in her 30s with Graves' ophthalmopathy.

Notes on this clonotype: With a much larger clone just one base away, this may be a read error. V and J are TRBV11-2 and TRBJ2-6, with D tentatively TRBD1 (5 bases). The CDR3 contains 17 residues. Germline V gene data show CDR1 as SGHAT and CDR2 as FQNNGV. V dropped 0 bases and J dropped 0 bases, with 9 bases sitting between them. In DNA, the CDR3 is TGTGCCAGCAGCTTAGAAGGGGCCAGCTCTGGGGCCAACGTCCTGACTTTC. This encodes CASSLEGASSGANVLTF.

This clonotype was recorded a few times. The V call is TRBV14, the J call TRBJ1-2; 10 nucleotides line up with TRBD1. Per germline, CDR1 SGHDN and CDR2 FVKESK. V lost 2 bases, J lost 5 bases, and 5 bases stayed unmatched. The CDR3 contains 15 residues. The CDR3 sequence: CASSQTGTGAYGYTF. The CDR3 nucleotides read TGTGCCAGCAGCCAAACCGGGACAGGGGCTTATGGCTACACCTTC.

Points on this clonotype: Mismatch with germline at one junction end may stem from a read error. The chain has TRBV29-1 and TRBJ2-1, with 7 nucleotides matching TRBD2. Germline CDR1 is SQVTM and CDR2 is ANQGSEA. The CDR3 has 13 amino acids. The CDR3 DNA sequence: TGCAACGTTGATAGCGGGCCTTACAATGAGCAGTTCTTC. Its protein is CNVDSGPYNEQFF.

This clonotype was counted ten times or more. V and J are TRBV2 and TRBJ2-1, with 8 positions matching TRBD2. V was pared by 6 bases and J by 6 bases, with 7 bases of the junction left unmatched. This CDR3 is built from 14 residues. CDR1 SNHLY and CDR2 FYNNEI come from the germline V gene. The DNA for the CDR3 is TGTGCCAGCAGACCGGGGGGGCCGGGCAATGAGCAGTTCTTC. The encoded protein is CASRPGGPGNEQFF.